This T cell receptor beta chain is drawn from a study of blood T cell repertoires in COVID-19. Study details: The samples span acute and convalescent COVID-19 from the United States, Italy and Spain. T cells, B-cell-depleted T cells, or PBMCs provided the cDNA or gDNA that served as material.

Per the original methods: Estimated nucleated cell counts came from reference gene primer amplification. TCRdb's table, derived via immunoSEQ multiplex PCR, lists solely in-frame clones and lacks some. V, J and clone size reflect that table, while D and trimming were determined from the DNA. The sample holds 200,000 to 250,000 clones; approximately 83% are singletons and the top ten take 2.5% to 3.5%. V was cut by 0 bases and J by 5 bases, with 16 bases left in between. Germline CDR1 is SGHDN and CDR2 is FVKESK. The CDR3 runs 16 residues. The chain recombines TRBV14 with TRBJ2-5; TRBD2 is a possible D gene (5 bases). The source is a woman in her thirties who had recovered from COVID-19. The specimen sequenced was peripheral blood. CDR3: CASSQEVYRGFETQYF. The CDR3, as DNA: TGTGCCAGCAGCCAAGAAGTGTATCGCGGGTTTGAGACCCAGTACTTC. Filled out from reference TRBV14 and TRBJ2-5, the complete variable domain reads EAGVTQFPSHSVIEKGQTVTLRCDPISGHDNLYWYRRVMGKEIKFLLHFVKESKQDESGMPNNRFLAERTGGTYSTLKVQPAELEDSGVYFCASSQEVYRGFETQYFGPGTRLLVL.